This T cell receptor (beta chain) appears in the sequencing data of a study of T cells after yellow fever vaccination. TCRdb passed the 5' RACE reads through MiXCR, listing each CDR3 protein once. Among 450,000 to 650,000 distinct CDR3 sequences listed, roughly 22% were seen once. This clonotype has only a few counts. V was cut by 6 bases and J by 7 bases, with 10 bases left in between. CDR1 is SEHNR and CDR2 is FQNEAQ in the germline V gene (reference sequence). This CDR3 has 12 residues. The clonotype was recovered from a man aged 18 to 30 who received the YFV17D yellow fever vaccine. The sample here was PBMCs, taken 21 days after the first yellow fever vaccination. The chain joins TRBV7-9 to TRBJ1-5; possible D gene TRBD1, 5 bases. The CDR3 sequence is CASSSGTQPQHF. CDR3 coding DNA: TGTGCCAGCAGTTCAGGGACCCAGCCCCAGCATTTT.